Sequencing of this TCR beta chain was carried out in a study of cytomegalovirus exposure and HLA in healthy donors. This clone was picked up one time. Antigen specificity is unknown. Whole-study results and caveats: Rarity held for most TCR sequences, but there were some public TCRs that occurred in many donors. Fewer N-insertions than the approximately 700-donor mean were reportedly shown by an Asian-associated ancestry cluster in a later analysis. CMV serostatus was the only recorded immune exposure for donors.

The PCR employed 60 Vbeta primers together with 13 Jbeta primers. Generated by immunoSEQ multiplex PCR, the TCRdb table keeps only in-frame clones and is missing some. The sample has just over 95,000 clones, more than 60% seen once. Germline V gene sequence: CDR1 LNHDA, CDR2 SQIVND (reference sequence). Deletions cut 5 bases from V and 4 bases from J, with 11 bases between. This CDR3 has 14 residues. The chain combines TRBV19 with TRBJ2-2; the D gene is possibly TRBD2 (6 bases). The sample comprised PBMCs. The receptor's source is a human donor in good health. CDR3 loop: CASSYGSATGELFF. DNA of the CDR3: TGTGCCAGTAGTTACGGGAGTGCCACCGGGGAGCTGTTTTTT.